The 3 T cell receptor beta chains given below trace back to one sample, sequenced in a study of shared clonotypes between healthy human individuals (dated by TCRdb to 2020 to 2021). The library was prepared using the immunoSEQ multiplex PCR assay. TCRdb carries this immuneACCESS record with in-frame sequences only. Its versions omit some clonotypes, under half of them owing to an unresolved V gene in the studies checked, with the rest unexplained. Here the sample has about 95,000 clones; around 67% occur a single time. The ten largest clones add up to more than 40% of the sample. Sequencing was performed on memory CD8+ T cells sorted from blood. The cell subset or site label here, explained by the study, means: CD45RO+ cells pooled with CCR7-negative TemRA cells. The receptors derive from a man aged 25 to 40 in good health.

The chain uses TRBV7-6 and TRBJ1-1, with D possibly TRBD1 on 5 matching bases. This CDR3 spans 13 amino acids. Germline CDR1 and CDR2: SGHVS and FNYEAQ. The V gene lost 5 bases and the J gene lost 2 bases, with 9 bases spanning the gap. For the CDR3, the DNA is TGTGCCAGCAGCCGCAGGGTAAACACTGAAGCTTTCTTT. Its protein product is CASSRRVNTEAFF.

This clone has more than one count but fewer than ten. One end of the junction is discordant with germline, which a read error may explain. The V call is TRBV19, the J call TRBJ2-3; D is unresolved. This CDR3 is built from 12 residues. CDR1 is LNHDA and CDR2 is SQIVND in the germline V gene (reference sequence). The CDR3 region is CASSRSTDTQYF. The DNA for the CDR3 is TGTGCCAGCAGTAGGAGCACAGATACGCAGTATTTT.

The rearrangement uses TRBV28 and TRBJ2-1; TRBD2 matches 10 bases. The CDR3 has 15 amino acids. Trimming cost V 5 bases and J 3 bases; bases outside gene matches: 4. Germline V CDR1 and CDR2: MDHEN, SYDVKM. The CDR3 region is CASSLAGVGYNEQFF. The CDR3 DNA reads TGTGCCAGCAGTCTAGCGGGAGTAGGCTACAATGAGCAGTTCTTC.